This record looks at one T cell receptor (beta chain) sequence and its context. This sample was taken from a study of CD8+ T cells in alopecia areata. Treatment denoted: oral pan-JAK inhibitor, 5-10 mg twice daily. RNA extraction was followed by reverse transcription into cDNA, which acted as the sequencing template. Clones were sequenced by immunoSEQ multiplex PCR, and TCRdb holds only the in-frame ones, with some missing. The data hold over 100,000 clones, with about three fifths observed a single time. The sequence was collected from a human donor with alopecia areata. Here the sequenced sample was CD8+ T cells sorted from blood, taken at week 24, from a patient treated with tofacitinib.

CDR3 protein: CASSEARWGATGELFF. The CDR3 nucleotides read TGTGCCAGCAGTGAAGCGCGGTGGGGGGCCACCGGGGAGCTGTTTTTT. The chain employs TRBV2 and TRBJ2-2, with D perhaps TRBD1 or TRBD2 (6 bases each). The germline V gene has CDR1 SNHLY and CDR2 FYNNEI. V shed 0 bases and J shed 4 bases, with 12 bases lying between them. The CDR3 sequence is 16 residues long. The whole variable domain, filled in from reference TRBV2 and TRBJ2-2, reads EPEVTQTPSHQVTQMGQEVILRCVPISNHLYFYWYRQILGQKVEFLVSFYNNEISEKSEIFDDQFSVERPDGSNFTLKIRSTKLEDSAMYFCASSEARWGATGELFFGEGSRLTVL.